A few counts support the clone carrying this TCR beta chain. The data derive from a study of patients and donors after allogeneic stem cell transplantation. Germline values: CDR1 LGHNA, CDR2 YNFKEQ. The V end was cut by 1 base, the J end by 0 bases, with 6 bases between. CDR3 length: 14 residues. TCRdb independently ran MiXCR on the RT-PCR reads; one entry per CDR3 protein. The profile covers roughly 200,000 distinct CDR3 sequences, with 35% to 45% appearing a single time and around 10% taken by the ten largest. Specimen: blood, either unsorted or a sorted T cell fraction (not recorded which). The source of this sequence is a human donor who was either an allogeneic HSCT recipient or a stem cell or donor lymphocyte infusion donor (not recorded which). It is not recorded whose cells these are; they may come from a transplant donor. This chain links TRBV4-2 with TRBJ1-1; D is undetermined. The CDR3 reads CASSQVSVNTEAFF. The CDR3 nucleotides are TGTGCCAGCAGCCAAGTTTCCGTGAACACTGAAGCTTTCTTT.